The rows below give T cell receptor beta chains drawn from one sample of a study of blood T cell repertoires in COVID-19. TCRdb's table, derived via immunoSEQ multiplex PCR, lists solely in-frame clones and lacks some. The table shows around 200,000 clones, with about 83% occurring only once. Material for sequencing was peripheral blood. These receptors originate from a woman aged 25-40 years with COVID-19, enrolled during active disease. CDR3s include the opening cysteine and the closing phenylalanine or tryptophan. The order of the fields is clone size, J gene, V gene, D gene, CDR3 DNA, CDR3 protein. The D gene is left open where the match is weak. The size of a clone is reported for some rows only, either as once, few or many, or as a class for expanded clones.

clone size: -; J gene: TRBJ1-1; V gene: TRBV7-3; D gene: -; CDR3 DNA: TGTGCCAGCAGTCACGGCGGCACTGAAGCTTTCTTT; CDR3 protein: CASSHGGTEAFF
clone size: -; J gene: TRBJ1-2; V gene: TRBV19; D gene: -; CDR3 DNA: TGTGCCAGTAGTAATTTTTTTGGGGAGGATGGCTACACCTTC; CDR3 protein: CASSNFFGEDGYTF
clone size: -; J gene: TRBJ1-5; V gene: TRBV6-6; D gene: TRBD1; CDR3 DNA: TGTGCCAGCAGTCCGGACAGGGGGCTTCAGCCCCAGCATTTT; CDR3 protein: CASSPDRGLQPQHF
clone size: -; J gene: TRBJ2-5; V gene: TRBV6-2/TRBV6-3; D gene: -; CDR3 DNA: TGTGCCAGCAGTTACGAGGACAGAAATCAAGAGACCCAGTACTTC; CDR3 protein: CASSYEDRNQETQYF
clone size: -; J gene: TRBJ2-7; V gene: TRBV13; D gene: -; CDR3 DNA: TGTGCCAGCAGCTTAGGGAGCTCCTACGAGCAGTACTTC; CDR3 protein: CASSLGSSYEQYF
clone size: -; J gene: TRBJ2-7; V gene: TRBV6-5; D gene: TRBD1; CDR3 DNA: TGTGCCAGCATACAAGGGGGACAGGGCCTATACGAGCAGTACTTC; CDR3 protein: CASIQGGQGLYEQYF
clone size: once; J gene: TRBJ1-4; V gene: TRBV5-1; D gene: TRBD1; CDR3 DNA: TGCGCCAGCAGCTACACAGGGGGCACAGTCGAAAAACTGTTTTTT; CDR3 protein: CASSYTGGTVEKLFF
clone size: -; J gene: TRBJ2-3; V gene: TRBV2; D gene: TRBD1; CDR3 DNA: TGTGCCAGCAGTAAATACCGGGACAGGGGGCCGATGGGCACAGATACGCAGTATTTT; CDR3 protein: CASSKYRDRGPMGTDTQYF
clone size: -; J gene: TRBJ2-1; V gene: TRBV18; D gene: -; CDR3 DNA: TGTGCCAGCTCACGCGGCGGACAGTACAATGAGCAGTTCTTC; CDR3 protein: CASSRGGQYNEQFF
clone size: -; J gene: TRBJ2-3; V gene: TRBV7-9; D gene: -; CDR3 DNA: TGTGCCAGCAGTCAACTCGGGGATACGCAGTATTTT; CDR3 protein: CASSQLGDTQYF
clone size: -; J gene: TRBJ2-5; V gene: TRBV4-1; D gene: TRBD2; CDR3 DNA: TGCGCCAGCAGCCAAGATGTCGCCGGGACTAGCGGTCAAGAGACCCAGTACTTC; CDR3 protein: CASSQDVAGTSGQETQYF
clone size: -; J gene: TRBJ2-2; V gene: TRBV5-5; D gene: -; CDR3 DNA: TGTGCCAGCAGCTTGGAGCCGGGTATAAACACCGGGGAGCTGTTTTTT; CDR3 protein: CASSLEPGINTGELFF
clone size: -; J gene: TRBJ1-5; V gene: TRBV2; D gene: TRBD1; CDR3 DNA: TGTGCCAGCAGTGGTCCCGACAGGGTTGGGCCCCAGCATTTT; CDR3 protein: CASSGPDRVGPQHF
clone size: -; J gene: TRBJ2-1; V gene: TRBV2; D gene: TRBD2; CDR3 DNA: TGTGCCAGCAGCCCCGGGACTAGCTGGAATTTTGGGGATGAGCAGTTCTTC; CDR3 protein: CASSPGTSWNFGDEQFF
clone size: -; J gene: TRBJ2-7; V gene: TRBV6-6; D gene: TRBD2; CDR3 DNA: TGTGCCAGCAGTTACTCGACGAGCGGGGGGGGAAGTGAGCAGTACTTC; CDR3 protein: CASSYSTSGGGSEQYF
clone size: -; J gene: TRBJ2-3; V gene: TRBV6-6; D gene: TRBD2; CDR3 DNA: TGTGCCAGCACTCTCGGGGGGGGTACAGATACGCAGTATTTT; CDR3 protein: CASTLGGGTDTQYF
clone size: -; J gene: TRBJ2-3; V gene: TRBV27; D gene: TRBD1; CDR3 DNA: TGTGCCAGCAGTTCAAACCCGACAGGGAAGTTGGATACGCAGTATTTT; CDR3 protein: CASSSNPTGKLDTQYF